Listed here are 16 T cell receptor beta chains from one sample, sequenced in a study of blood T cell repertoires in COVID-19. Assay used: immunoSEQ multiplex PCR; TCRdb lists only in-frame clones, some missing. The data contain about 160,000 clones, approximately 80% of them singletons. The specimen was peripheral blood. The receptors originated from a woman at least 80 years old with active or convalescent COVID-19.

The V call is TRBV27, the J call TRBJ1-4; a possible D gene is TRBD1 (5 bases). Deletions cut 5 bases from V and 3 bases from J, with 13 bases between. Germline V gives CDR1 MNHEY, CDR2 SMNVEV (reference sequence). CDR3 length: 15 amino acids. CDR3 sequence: CASSPTRAPNEKLFF. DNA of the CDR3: TGTGCCAGCAGTCCTACCAGGGCACCTAATGAAAAACTGTTTTTT.

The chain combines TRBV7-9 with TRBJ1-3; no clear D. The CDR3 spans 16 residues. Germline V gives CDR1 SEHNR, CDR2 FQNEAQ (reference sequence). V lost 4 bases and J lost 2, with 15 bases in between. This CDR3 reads CASSSQGAGTGNTIYF. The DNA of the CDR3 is TGTGCCAGCAGCTCCCAAGGAGCGGGGACTGGAAACACCATATATTTT.

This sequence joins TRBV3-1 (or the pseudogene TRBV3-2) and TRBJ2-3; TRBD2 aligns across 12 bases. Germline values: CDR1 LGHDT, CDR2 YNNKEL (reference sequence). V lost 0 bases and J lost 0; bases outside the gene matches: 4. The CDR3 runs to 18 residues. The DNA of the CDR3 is TGTGCCAGCAGCCAAGATCCGACTAGCGGGGGCAGCACAGATACGCAGTATTTT. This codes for CASSQDPTSGGSTDTQYF.

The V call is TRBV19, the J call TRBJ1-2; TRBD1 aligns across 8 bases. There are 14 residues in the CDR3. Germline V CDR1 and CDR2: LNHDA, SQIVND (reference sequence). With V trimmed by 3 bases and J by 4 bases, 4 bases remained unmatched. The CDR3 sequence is CASSIRDRFYGYTF. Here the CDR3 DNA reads TGTGCCAGTAGTATCAGGGACAGGTTCTATGGCTACACCTTC.

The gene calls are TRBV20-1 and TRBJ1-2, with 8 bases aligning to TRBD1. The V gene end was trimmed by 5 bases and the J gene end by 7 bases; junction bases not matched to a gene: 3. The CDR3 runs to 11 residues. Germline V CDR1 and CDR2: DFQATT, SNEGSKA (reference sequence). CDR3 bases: TGCAGTGCTTGGACAGGGCCTGGCTACACCTTC. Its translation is CSAWTGPGYTF.

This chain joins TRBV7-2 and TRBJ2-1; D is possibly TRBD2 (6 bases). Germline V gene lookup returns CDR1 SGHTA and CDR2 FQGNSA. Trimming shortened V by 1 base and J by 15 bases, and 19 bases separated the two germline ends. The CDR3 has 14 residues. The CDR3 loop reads CASSLERLVASLFF. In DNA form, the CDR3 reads TGTGCCAGCAGCTTAGAACGACTAGTGGCGTCCCTGTTCTTC.

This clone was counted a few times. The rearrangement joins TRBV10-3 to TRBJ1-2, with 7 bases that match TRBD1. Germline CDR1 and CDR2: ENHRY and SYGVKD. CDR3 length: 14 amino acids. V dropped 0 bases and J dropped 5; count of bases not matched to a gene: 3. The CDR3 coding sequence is TGTGCCATCAGTGAGTCCGGGACAGTTTATGGCTACACCTTC. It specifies CAISESGTVYGYTF.

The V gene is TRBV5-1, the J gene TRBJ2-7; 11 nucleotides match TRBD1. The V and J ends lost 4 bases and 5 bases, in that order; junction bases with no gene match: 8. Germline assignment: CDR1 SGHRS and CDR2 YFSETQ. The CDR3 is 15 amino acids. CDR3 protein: CASSELGQGANEQYF. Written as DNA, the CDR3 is TGCGCCAGCAGCGAGCTAGGACAGGGGGCGAACGAGCAGTACTTC.

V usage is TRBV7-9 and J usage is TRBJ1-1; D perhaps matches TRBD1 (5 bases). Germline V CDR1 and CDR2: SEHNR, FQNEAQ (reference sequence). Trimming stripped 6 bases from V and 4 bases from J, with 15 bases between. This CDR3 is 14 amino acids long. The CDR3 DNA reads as TGTGCCAGCAGACGCGGGACGGCCCTCACTGAAGCTTTCTTT. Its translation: CASRRGTALTEAFF.

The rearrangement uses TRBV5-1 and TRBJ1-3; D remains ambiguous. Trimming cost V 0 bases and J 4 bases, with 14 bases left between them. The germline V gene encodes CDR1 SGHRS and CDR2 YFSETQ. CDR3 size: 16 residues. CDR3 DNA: TGCGCCAGCAGCTTGGATAGTACTTTGGTCGGAAACACCATATATTTT. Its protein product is CASSLDSTLVGNTIYF.

The CDR3 loop is CASSPMGLTPYGYTF. Written as DNA, the CDR3 is TGTGCCAGCTCACCAATGGGACTCACCCCCTATGGCTACACCTTC. The chain joins TRBV18 to TRBJ1-2; D is possibly TRBD1 (5 bases). The CDR3 is 15 residues long. Trimming stripped 2 bases from V and 4 bases from J, with 14 bases between. Germline CDR1 reads KGHSH; CDR2 reads LQKENI.

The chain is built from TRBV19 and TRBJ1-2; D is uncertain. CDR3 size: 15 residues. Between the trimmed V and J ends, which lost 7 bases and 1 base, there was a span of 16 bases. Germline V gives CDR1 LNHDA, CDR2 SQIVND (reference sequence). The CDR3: CASTDPHTINYGYTF. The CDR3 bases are TGTGCCAGTACTGATCCCCACACAATTAACTATGGCTACACCTTC.

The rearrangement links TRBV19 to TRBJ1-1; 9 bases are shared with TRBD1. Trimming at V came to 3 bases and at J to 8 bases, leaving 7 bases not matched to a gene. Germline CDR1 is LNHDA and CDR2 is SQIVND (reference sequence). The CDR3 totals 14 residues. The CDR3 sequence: CASSIYRGLGEAFF. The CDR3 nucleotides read TGTGCCAGTAGTATCTACAGGGGGCTTGGGGAAGCTTTCTTT.

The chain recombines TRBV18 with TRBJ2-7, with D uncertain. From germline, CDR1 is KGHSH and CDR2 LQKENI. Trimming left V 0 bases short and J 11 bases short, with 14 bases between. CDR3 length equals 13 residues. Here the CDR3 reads CASSPPNSPPKYF. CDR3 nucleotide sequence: TGTGCCAGCTCACCACCGAACAGCCCTCCGAAGTACTTC.

The CDR3 DNA is TGTGCCAGCAGCCAATATACAGGGGACAGCTACGAGCAGTACTTC. It is translated as CASSQYTGDSYEQYF. The chain uses TRBV5-8 and TRBJ2-7, with 7 bases aligning to TRBD1. V lost 4 bases, J lost 3 bases, and 10 bases stayed unmatched. Germline values: CDR1 SGHTS, CDR2 YDEGEE. The CDR3 has 15 amino acids.

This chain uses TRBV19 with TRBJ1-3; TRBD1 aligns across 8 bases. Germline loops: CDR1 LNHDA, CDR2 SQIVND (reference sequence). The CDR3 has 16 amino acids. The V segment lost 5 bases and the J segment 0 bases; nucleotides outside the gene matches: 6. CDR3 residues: CASSRPGGPSGNTIYF. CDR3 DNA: TGTGCCAGTAGTCGCCCAGGGGGCCCCTCTGGAAACACCATATATTTT.